The 30 T cell receptor beta chains listed next were all sequenced from one sample in a study of blood T cell repertoires in COVID-19. Produced via immunoSEQ multiplex PCR; TCRdb's table is partial and in-frame only. This table holds approximately 190,000 clones, under 90% found once. The source material was peripheral blood. The receptors originated from a man aged 55-75 years with acute or convalescent COVID-19.

The V call is TRBV5-1, the J call TRBJ1-2; D gene ambiguous. The CDR3 is 14 amino acids. Germline V lookup: CDR1 SGHRS, CDR2 YFSETQ. Trimming took 0 bases from V and 2 from J, leaving 8 bases between them. CDR3 residues: CASSLGSNNYGYTF. The CDR3 coding sequence is TGCGCCAGCAGCTTGGGGAGTAACAACTATGGCTACACCTTC.

This chain links TRBV29-1 with TRBJ2-2; no clear D gene. Trimming took 5 bases from V and 4 from J, leaving 14 bases between them. The CDR3 contains 14 residues. The germline V gene encodes CDR1 SQVTM and CDR2 ANQGSEA. The CDR3 DNA sequence: TGCAGCGTTTTGTTGGGCACCAGCACCGGGGAGCTGTTTTTT. Protein: CSVLLGTSTGELFF.

This rearrangement joins TRBV10-3 to TRBJ2-3, with TRBD2 matching over 11 bases. Unmatched junction bases numbered 1, after V lost 3 bases and J lost 2 bases. Germline CDR1 reads ENHRY; CDR2 reads SYGVKD. The CDR3 contains 15 residues. The CDR3 loop is CAISDSGGATDTQYF. The CDR3 DNA follows: TGTGCCATCAGTGATAGCGGGGGGGCCACAGATACGCAGTATTTT.

This clone was counted a few times. The V call is TRBV5-8, the J call TRBJ1-1; 7 nucleotides agree with TRBD1. The germline gives CDR1 SGHTS, CDR2 YDEGEE. With V trimmed by 4 bases and J by 9 bases, 12 bases remained unmatched. CDR3 length equals 14 residues. CDR3 region: CASSLQGESVKAFF. The CDR3, as DNA: TGTGCCAGCAGCCTGCAGGGGGAGTCGGTGAAAGCTTTCTTT. Together with reference TRBV5-8 and TRBJ1-1, the CDR3 gives the full variable domain: EAGVTQSPTHLIKTRGQQATLRCSPISGHTSVYWYQQALGLGLQFLLWYDEGEERNRGNFPPRFSGRQFPNYSSELNVNALELEDSALYLCASSLQGESVKAFFGQGTRLTVV.

The chain joins TRBV15 to TRBJ2-2, with D maybe TRBD1 (5 bases). This CDR3 has 14 residues. Germline CDR1 LNHNV, CDR2 YYDKDF (reference sequence). Trimming cost V 1 base and J 9 bases, with 12 bases left between them. The CDR3 coding sequence is TGTGCCACCAGCAGAGGACAGCCTACTAGGGAGCTGTTTTTT. It is translated as CATSRGQPTRELFF.

This chain uses TRBV9 with TRBJ2-7, with 9 positions matching TRBD1. There are 15 residues in the CDR3. The germline V gene encodes CDR1 SGDLS and CDR2 YYNGEE. J gave up 4 bases and V 4 bases, and 9 bases lay outside the gene matches. The CDR3 DNA sequence: TGTGCCAGCAGCCCGGGACAGGGTTTAGGGTACGAGCAGTACTTC. Protein sequence: CASSPGQGLGYEQYF.

CDR3 in amino acids: CASSEWEGYGYTF. In DNA, the CDR3 is TGTGCCAGCAGTGAATGGGAGGGCTATGGCTACACCTTC. The rearrangement links TRBV25-1 to TRBJ1-2; no clear D gene. V gave up 1 base and J gave up 4 bases, with 7 bases separating them. The germline gives CDR1 MGHDK, CDR2 SYGVNS. The CDR3 is 13 amino acids.

The rearrangement joins TRBV6-5 to TRBJ2-1; TRBD1 aligns across 7 bases. V lost 6 bases and J lost 5; bases outside the gene matches: 4. The CDR3 covers 13 residues. The germline CDR1 and CDR2 sequences are MNHEY and SVGAGI. CDR3 nucleotide sequence: TGTGCCAGCAGGTCGCAGGGGGACAATGAGCAGTTCTTC. Protein sequence: CASRSQGDNEQFF.

The CDR3 protein is CAWSTGGLASVYNSYEQYF. CDR3 coding DNA: TGTGCCTGGAGTACTGGGGGACTAGCGTCAGTTTATAATTCCTACGAGCAGTACTTC. The chain combines TRBV30 with TRBJ2-7; TRBD2 matches 10 bases. Germline V gene data show CDR1 as GTSNPN and CDR2 as SVGIG (reference sequence). V lost 2 bases, J lost 1 base, and 17 bases stayed unmatched. The CDR3 consists of 19 residues.

The chain joins TRBV27 to TRBJ2-1; D might be TRBD1 (7 bases). V was shortened by 5 bases and J by 9 bases, with 17 bases between the two germline ends. The CDR3 has 14 amino acids. Germline V gives CDR1 MNHEY, CDR2 SMNVEV (reference sequence). CDR3 sequence (DNA): TGTGCCAGCAGTCGGGCAGGGGGGCAGGGTGAGCAGTTCTTC. Translation gives CASSRAGGQGEQFF.

The chain links TRBV6-5 to TRBJ1-1; TRBD1 agrees at 7 bases. The germline gives CDR1 MNHEY, CDR2 SVGAGI. The CDR3 is made up of 15 amino acids. Trimming removed 2 bases from V and 4 bases from J; junction bases left unmatched: 7. Here the CDR3 DNA reads TGTGCCAGCAGTTACGCAGACACAGGGGCCACTGAAGCTTTCTTT. Translated, it gives CASSYADTGATEAFF.

The chain couples TRBV7-3 to TRBJ2-7; D may be TRBD2 (6 bases). Trimming removed 2 bases at V and 1 base at J, with 12 bases between. The CDR3 is 15 amino acids. The germline CDR1 and CDR2 sequences are SGHTA and FQGTGA. The CDR3 loop is CASSLGGTSSYEQYF. CDR3 coding DNA: TGTGCCAGCAGCTTAGGCGGGACCTCGTCCTACGAGCAGTACTTC.

This CDR3 reads CASRLQGNYNEQFF. CDR3 coding DNA: TGCGCCAGCAGGCTACAGGGAAACTACAATGAGCAGTTCTTC. The chain carries TRBV5-1 and TRBJ2-1; tentative D call: TRBD1 (6 bases). Germline lookup yields CDR1 SGHRS and CDR2 YFSETQ. Trimming shortened V by 5 bases and J by 3 bases, and 12 bases separated the two germline ends. The CDR3 length is 14 residues.

The chain couples TRBV11-2 to TRBJ2-1, with TRBD2 identical over 9 bases. V dropped 1 base and J dropped 5; count of bases not matched to a gene: 3. The CDR3 loop spans 15 amino acids. Germline values: CDR1 SGHAT, CDR2 FQNNGV. Here the CDR3 DNA reads TGTGCCAGCAGCTTAGTGCGGGGGGGAAACAATGAGCAGTTCTTC. Amino acid sequence: CASSLVRGGNNEQFF.

The chain combines TRBV4-2 with TRBJ1-5; D remains unclear. V lost 0 bases and J lost 7, with 13 bases in between. The germline gives CDR1 LGHNA, CDR2 YNFKEQ. The CDR3 is 15 amino acids. The CDR3 nucleotides read TGTGCCAGCAGCCAAGAAGACGGGTCCGGGCAGCCCCAGCATTTT. This codes for CASSQEDGSGQPQHF.

This clone was counted only a few times. The genes are TRBV30 and TRBJ1-6; D might be TRBD1 (5 bases). The V end was cut by 4 bases, the J end by 9 bases, with 22 bases between. CDR1 is GTSNPN and CDR2 is SVGIG in the germline V gene (reference sequence). CDR3 length equals 16 residues. The CDR3: CAWNLNRQWMSSPLHF. The CDR3 DNA sequence: TGTGCCTGGAACCTCAACCGACAGTGGATGAGTTCACCCCTCCACTTT.

This clone was counted between two and nine times. The rearrangement joins TRBV19 to TRBJ2-3; 9 bases are shared with TRBD1. CDR3 length: 16 residues. After removal of 7 bases from V and 0 bases from J, the junction contained 8 bases not matched to a gene. Looked up from germline, CDR1 is LNHDA and CDR2 is SQIVND (reference sequence). CDR3 in amino acids: CASTPVGTGSTDTQYF. The DNA of the CDR3 is TGTGCCAGTACCCCCGTCGGGACAGGGAGCACAGATACGCAGTATTTT.

The CDR3 nucleotides read TGTGCCTGGAGTGCTTGGACAGGGGAGAACGGGGAGCTGTTTTTT. This sequence encodes CAWSAWTGENGELFF. The J gene is TRBJ2-2, the V gene TRBV30; 9 bases fit TRBD1. Germline assignment: CDR1 GTSNPN and CDR2 SVGIG (reference sequence). The CDR3 runs to 15 residues. Trimming at V came to 1 base and at J to 7 bases, leaving 7 bases not matched to a gene. Filled out from reference TRBV30 and TRBJ2-2, the complete variable domain reads SQTIHQWPATLVQPVGSPLSLECTVEGTSNPNLYWYRQAAGRGLQLLFYSVGIGQISSEVPQNLSASRPQDRQFILSSKKLLLSDSGFYLCAWSAWTGENGELFFGEGSRLTVL.

The table lists this clone with a few counts. The chain joins TRBV2 to TRBJ2-6; D remains unclear. V shed 3 bases and J shed 4 bases, with 7 bases lying between them. CDR1 SNHLY and CDR2 FYNNEI come from the germline V gene. This CDR3 comprises 14 residues. In DNA, the CDR3 is TGTGCCAGCAGTGATCCAGTCGGGGCCAACGTCCTGACTTTC. Translating gives CASSDPVGANVLTF.

This chain links TRBV9 with TRBJ2-5; D unclear. V was trimmed by 0 bases and J by 3 bases, leaving 6 bases between them. The CDR3 is made up of 13 amino acids. Germline CDR1 reads SGDLS; CDR2 reads YYNGEE. The CDR3 coding sequence is TGTGCCAGCAGCGTAGCTACTGAAGAGACCCAGTACTTC. It is translated as CASSVATEETQYF. The variable domain in full, completed from reference TRBV9 and TRBJ2-5, reads DSGVTQTPKHLITATGQRVTLRCSPRSGDLSVYWYQQSLDQGLQFLIQYYNGEERAKGNILERFSAQQFPDLHSELNLSSLELGDSALYFCASSVATEETQYFGPGTRLLVL.

The gene calls are TRBV7-9 and TRBJ2-7; 11 nucleotides agree with TRBD2. The CDR3 length is 15 residues. V gave up 5 bases and J gave up 7 bases; unmatched junction bases: 10. CDR1 is SEHNR and CDR2 is FQNEAQ in the germline V gene (reference sequence). The CDR3 reads CASSIVAGGLEEQYF. CDR3 DNA sequence: TGTGCCAGCAGCATAGTAGCGGGAGGGCTGGAAGAGCAGTACTTC.

This clone has just one count. The chain employs TRBV5-1 and TRBJ2-7; maybe TRBD1 (6 bases). Deletions cut 3 bases from V and 2 bases from J, with 15 bases between. The germline V gene encodes CDR1 SGHRS and CDR2 YFSETQ. This CDR3 is built from 15 residues. CDR3 sequence (DNA): TGCGCCAGCAGCTCACTACAGGGATTACCCTACGAGCAGTACTTC. It codes for CASSSLQGLPYEQYF.

The chain has TRBV7-8 and TRBJ2-1, with 14 bases identical to TRBD2. Germline V gene sequence: CDR1 SGHVS, CDR2 FQNEAQ. The V segment lost 7 bases and the J segment 8 bases; nucleotides outside the gene matches: 4. CDR3 size: 14 residues. In nucleotides, the CDR3 is TGTGCCAGCATCCAGGGACTAGCGGGAGATGAGCAGTTCTTC. Translation gives CASIQGLAGDEQFF.

The chain couples TRBV7-9 to TRBJ1-2, with 8 bases identical to TRBD1. Germline trimming cut 5 bases from V and 4 bases from J; bases unmatched to any gene: 9. The CDR3 runs to 15 residues. The V gene's germline CDR1 is SEHNR and CDR2 FQNEAQ (reference sequence). The CDR3 DNA reads TGTGCCAGCAGCCCTACAGGGGGGGATGCCTATGGCTACACCTTC. Its translation is CASSPTGGDAYGYTF.

The chain joins TRBV27 to TRBJ1-6; 10 bases fit TRBD1. Trimming removed 3 bases from V and 6 bases from J; junction bases left unmatched: 11. Germline CDR1 MNHEY, CDR2 SMNVEV (reference sequence). This CDR3 is built from 18 residues. The chain's CDR3 is CASSFVRGQGTSNSPLHF. CDR3 in DNA: TGTGCCAGCAGTTTTGTCAGGGGACAGGGGACGTCTAATTCACCCCTCCACTTT.

CDR3 sequence (DNA): TGCGCCAGCAGCCAAGCGAGTCCGATGATCTTCACAGATACGCAGTATTTT. Encoded protein: CASSQASPMIFTDTQYF. This sequence joins TRBV4-1 and TRBJ2-3; D is unresolved. This CDR3 spans 17 amino acids. From germline, CDR1 is MGHRA and CDR2 YSYEKL. Trimming cost V 1 base and J 2 bases, with 16 bases left between them.

In DNA form, the CDR3 reads TGTGCCAGCAACCCACTACAGGGTGGGGATTCACCCCTCCACTTT. Protein product: CASNPLQGGDSPLHF. The chain recombines TRBV7-9 with TRBJ1-6; possibly TRBD1 for D (6 bases). Looked up from germline, CDR1 is SEHNR and CDR2 is FQNEAQ (reference sequence). Trimming pared 7 bases from V and 8 bases from J, leaving 18 bases between. The CDR3 contains 15 residues.

This clone was observed a single time. The chain employs TRBV6-5 and TRBJ2-1; 7 nucleotides match TRBD2. The CDR3 runs to 14 residues. V lost 7 bases to trimming and J lost 10 bases; unmatched junction nucleotides: 13. The V gene's germline CDR1 is MNHEY and CDR2 SVGAGI. CDR3 nucleotide sequence: TGTGCCAGCACGGGGGGACGCCTACTGGGGGAGCAGTTCTTC. Translated: CASTGGRLLGEQFF.

Concerning this clone: Other DNA sequences in this sample translate to the same CDR3. V is TRBV7-9 and J is TRBJ2-3, with D tentatively TRBD2 (6 bases). The CDR3 length is 15 residues. Looked up from germline, CDR1 is SEHNR and CDR2 is FQNEAQ (reference sequence). V was pared by 5 bases and J by 0 bases, with 12 bases between. The CDR3 region has the DNA TGTGCCAGCAGCCCTCCGGGACTCAGCACAGATACGCAGTATTTT. Residues: CASSPPGLSTDTQYF.

CDR3 protein: CASSVRQGSYNEQFF. The CDR3 DNA reads as TGTGCCAGCAGTGTACGACAGGGGTCCTACAATGAGCAGTTCTTC. This chain uses TRBV2 with TRBJ2-1; TRBD1 aligns across 8 bases. Germline V CDR1 and CDR2: SNHLY, FYNNEI. The CDR3 has 15 amino acids. V gave up 4 bases and J gave up 1 base; unmatched junction bases: 3.